This entry lists 21 T cell receptor beta chains sequenced from one sample in a study of regulatory T cells in long-lasting Graves disease. TCR beta libraries were built with iRepertoire HTBI primers and Arm-PCR of CDR3 regions. From the multiplex PCR reads, TCRdb called clonotypes with MiXCR, one entry per CDR3 protein. The table shows 400,000 to 500,000 distinct CDR3 sequences, with 15% occurring only once. Time point here: newly diagnosed GD, antithyroid drugs for less than 3 months. The TCR library was prepared using RNA isolated from PBMCs. The sample was also linked to a second study, of T cells in Graves' hyperthyroidism and ophthalmopathy.

The sample consisted of peripheral blood mononuclear cells (PBMCs), taken at new diagnosis, from a patient treated with antithyroid drugs. These receptors all come from a woman in her twenties or thirties with Graves disease.

Many counts were recorded for this clonotype. One junction end does not reproduce the germline sequence, and a read error may be involved. This sequence joins TRBV9 and TRBJ1-2; D might be TRBD1 (5 bases). CDR3 length equals 11 residues. Germline values: CDR1 SGDLS, CDR2 YYNGEE. CDR3 protein: CASSEPGPIDF. The CDR3 DNA follows: TGTGCCAGCAGCGAGCCGGGACCGATCGACTTC.

This clonotype was seen at least ten times. The chain employs TRBV5-1 and TRBJ2-7; tentative D call: TRBD1 (6 bases). The CDR3 is 16 residues long. The germline CDR1 and CDR2 sequences are SGHRS and YFSETQ. V lost 2 bases, J lost 2 bases, and 17 bases lay in between. CDR3 sequence: CASSFLADRRPYEQYF. Written as DNA, the CDR3 is TGCGCCAGCAGCTTCCTCGCAGACAGGCGTCCCTACGAGCAGTACTTC.

This clonotype has a count of ten or more. The rearrangement links TRBV20-1 to TRBJ1-5; a weak D match, TRBD1 (5 bases). The CDR3 totals 13 residues. Germline-derived CDR1 and CDR2 are DFQATT and SNEGSKA (reference sequence). V was trimmed by 1 base and J by 9 bases, leaving 13 bases between them. CDR3 amino acids: CSARVSVQGPQHF. In nucleotides, the CDR3 is TGCAGTGCTAGAGTGAGCGTCCAGGGGCCCCAGCATTTT.

This clonotype was counted only a few times. The rearrangement links TRBV19 to TRBJ2-5; D unclear. Germline CDR1 reads LNHDA; CDR2 reads SQIVND (reference sequence). The CDR3 has 13 residues. V was clipped by 0 bases and J by 5 bases, with 7 bases between them. The chain's CDR3 is CASSIDGVETQYF. Here the CDR3 DNA reads TGTGCCAGTAGTATAGATGGCGTCGAGACCCAGTACTTC.

This clonotype showed up many times. V gene TRBV20-1 combines with J gene TRBJ2-1; 7 bases map to TRBD2. The germline gives CDR1 DFQATT, CDR2 SNEGSKA (reference sequence). With V trimmed by 4 bases and J by 4 bases, 13 bases remained unmatched. The CDR3 sequence is 16 residues long. CDR3 sequence reads: CSATEMTSRNYNEQFF. DNA for the CDR3: TGCAGTGCTACGGAAATGACTAGCAGAAATTACAATGAGCAGTTCTTC.

This clonotype was found many times. The chain joins TRBV6-1 to TRBJ1-1, with 8 positions matching TRBD1. Trimming took 8 bases from V and 0 from J; bases not matched to a gene: 11. CDR1 MNHNS and CDR2 SASEGT come from the germline V gene. The CDR3 length is 16 residues. DNA for the CDR3: TGTGCCAGCGTCGTCTATCAGGGACAGGTGAACACTGAAGCTTTCTTT. Protein sequence: CASVVYQGQVNTEAFF.

The chain carries TRBV30 and TRBJ2-3; D is uncertain. Germline V gene sequence: CDR1 GTSNPN, CDR2 SVGIG (reference sequence). This CDR3 region has 15 residues. V was clipped by 4 bases and J by 4 bases, with 18 bases between them. For the CDR3, the DNA is TGTGCCTGGATTATCCCTGGCAGGCTAGCAGATACGCAGTATTTT. This gives the protein CAWIIPGRLADTQYF.

Note on this clonotype: A far larger clone is one base from this, pointing to a likely read error. V usage is TRBV2 and J usage is TRBJ2-7, with TRBD2 matching 16 bases. This CDR3 is 16 amino acids long. CDR1 SNHLY and CDR2 FYNNEI come from the germline V gene. V lost 7 bases, J lost 7 bases, and 10 bases stayed unmatched. As DNA, the CDR3 is TGTGCCAGCAACACCGGGACTAGCGGGAGGGGGGTTGAGCAGTACTTC. Residues: CASNTGTSGRGVEQYF.

The V gene is TRBV12-3 or TRBV12-4, the J gene TRBJ1-2; unclear D gene. Trimming removed 2 bases from V and 3 bases from J, with 4 bases in between. The CDR3 has 12 amino acids. CDR3 coding DNA: TGTGCCAGCAGTTTAACCCACTATGGCTACACCTTC. Protein product: CASSLTHYGYTF.

V usage is TRBV5-4 and J usage is TRBJ2-7; tentative D call: TRBD2 (6 bases). The CDR3 has 14 amino acids. V lost 4 bases to trimming and J lost 6 bases, with 17 bases between them. Per the germline V gene, CDR1 is SGHNT and CDR2 is YYREEE (reference sequence). The CDR3 DNA is TGTGCCAGCAGCCCGGGACTCCACCAAGGCGAGCAGTACTTC. Translation: CASSPGLHQGEQYF. The full variable domain, in which reference TRBV5-4 and TRBJ2-7 provide the parts outside the CDR3, is ETGVTQSPTHLIKTRGQQVTLRCSSQSGHNTVSWYQQALGQGPQFIFQYYREEENGRGNFPPRFSGLQFPNYSSELNVNALELDDSALYLCASSPGLHQGEQYFGPGTRLTVT.

CDR3 nucleotides: TGCGCCAGCAGCTTGGTAACTTTTGGGGCCAACGTCCTGACTTTC. It codes for CASSLVTFGANVLTF. J is TRBJ2-6 and V is TRBV5-1; D remains unclear. This CDR3 spans 15 amino acids. Per the germline V gene, CDR1 is SGHRS and CDR2 is YFSETQ. V lost 0 bases to trimming and J lost 3 bases, with 7 bases between them.

This clonotype was picked up many times. The chain uses TRBV7-9 and TRBJ2-7; the D gene is possibly TRBD1 (6 bases). Germline CDR1 SEHNR, CDR2 FQNEAQ (reference sequence). V gave up 1 base and J gave up 2 bases, with 15 bases separating them. The CDR3 is 16 amino acids. The chain's CDR3 is CASSLVSRRGAYEQYF. The CDR3 region has the DNA TGTGCCAGCAGCTTAGTTTCCCGCAGGGGCGCCTACGAGCAGTACTTC.

This clonotype was seen at least ten times. This CDR3 is CASSSGFKGYGYTF. Here the CDR3 DNA reads TGTGCCAGCAGTTCGGGATTTAAAGGCTATGGCTACACCTTC. This chain links TRBV27 with TRBJ1-2; D uncertain. The CDR3 contains 14 residues. CDR1 is MNHEY, CDR2 SMNVEV, per germline (reference sequence). V was pared by 4 bases and J by 4 bases, with 13 bases between.

Worth noting for this clonotype: A much more abundant neighbour one base away suggests this may be a read error. V and J are TRBV3-1 and TRBJ2-3; TRBD2 agrees at 7 bases. The germline CDR1 and CDR2 sequences are LGHDT and YNNKEL (reference sequence). The CDR3 has 16 residues. The CDR3 reads CASSQEGAGFTDTHYF. CDR3 nucleotide sequence: TGTGCCAGCAGCCAAGAAGGAGCGGGATTCACAGATACGCACTATTTT.

Ten or more counts support this clonotype. The DNA of the CDR3 is TGTGCCAGCAGCCCCGGGACTAGCGATTACGAGCAGTACTTC. Translation: CASSPGTSDYEQYF. The genes are TRBV3-1 and TRBJ2-7; 10 nucleotides agree with TRBD2. Germline values: CDR1 LGHDT, CDR2 YNNKEL (reference sequence). The CDR3 loop spans 14 amino acids. The V gene end was trimmed by 4 bases and the J gene end by 4 bases; junction bases not matched to a gene: 4.

This clonotype was observed at least ten times. J is TRBJ2-5 and V is TRBV6-1; the D is unclear. V was pared by 6 bases and J by 1 base, with 12 bases between. This CDR3 comprises 14 residues. Germline CDR1 reads MNHNS; CDR2 reads SASEGT. The DNA of the CDR3 is TGTGCCAGCAGGATCAAGGGTCCCCAAGAGACCCAGTACTTC. It codes for CASRIKGPQETQYF.

The rearrangement uses TRBV12-3 or TRBV12-4 and TRBJ1-1; D is unclear. V gave up 0 bases and J gave up 4 bases, with 9 bases separating them. The CDR3 consists of 14 residues. CDR3 loop: CASSLAQSGTEAFF. The CDR3, as DNA: TGTGCCAGCAGTTTAGCACAGAGTGGCACTGAAGCTTTCTTT.

This clonotype has a count of ten or more. The rearrangement links TRBV6-1 to TRBJ1-5, with 7 bases aligning to TRBD1. Germline lookup yields CDR1 MNHNS and CDR2 SASEGT. The length of the CDR3 is 15 residues. J was trimmed by 5 bases and V by 6 bases; bases with no gene match: 10. CDR3 loop: CASRDGQAEDQPQHF. The CDR3 DNA follows: TGTGCCAGCAGGGACGGACAGGCGGAAGATCAGCCCCAGCATTTT.

To note about this clonotype: This may come from a read error, since a much larger clone is one base off. The CDR3 region has the DNA TGTGCCGGCAGCTCTAGTGTGGAGACCCAGTACTTC. Its protein is CAGSSSVETQYF. The chain recombines TRBV10-3 with TRBJ2-5; D is unclear. This CDR3 is 12 amino acids long. Germline loops: CDR1 ENHRY, CDR2 SYGVKD. The V end lost 11 bases, the J end lost 5 bases, and 15 bases lay between the germline ends.

This clonotype was recorded a few times. V and J are TRBV7-9 and TRBJ2-7; no reliable D call. V lost 5 bases and J lost 4, with 12 bases in between. This CDR3 has 13 amino acids. From germline, CDR1 is SEHNR and CDR2 FQNEAQ (reference sequence). The CDR3 nucleotides are TGTGCCAGCAGCAACTACAACTCTTACGAGCAGTACTTC. Translated: CASSNYNSYEQYF.

This clonotype was seen once. A much larger clone lies one base from this, so it may be a read error. The chain couples TRBV12-5 to TRBJ2-5; 8 bases agree with TRBD1. Per the germline V gene, CDR1 is LGHNT and CDR2 is FRNRAP. The length of the CDR3 is 12 residues. The V segment lost 9 bases and the J segment 11 bases; nucleotides outside the gene matches: 11. CDR3 region: CASRDRNNEQYF. The CDR3 nucleotides are TGTGCTAGCCGGGACAGGAACAATGAGCAGTACTTC. The full variable domain, with the rest looked up from reference TRBV12-5 and TRBJ2-5, is DARVTQTPRHKVTEMGQEVTMRCQPILGHNTVFWYRQTMMQGLELLAYFRNRAPLDDSGMPKDRFSAEMPDATLATLKIQPSEPRDSAVYFCASRDRNNEQYFGPGTRLLVL.